The source of this TCR beta chain is a study of T cells in women clearing cervical HPV infection. Study summary: Case blood was drawn when the lesion was first found; control blood after infection became undetectable.

Of note for this clone: The read terminates 3 residues before the CDR3 end, so the remaining end is supplied by the germline J gene.

The ends lost 0 bases at V and 1 base at J; junction bases unmatched: 2. From germline, CDR1 is SGHTA and CDR2 FQGNSA. CDR3 length: 16 amino acids. HPV was found by MY09/MY11 PCR and dot-blot genotyping. TCR beta CDR3 amplified by multiplex PCR from about 1200 ng genomic DNA. The assay was immunoSEQ multiplex PCR, and TCRdb's table has in-frame clones only and misses some. In all, the sample yields 30,000 to 40,000 clones. The chain carries TRBV7-2 and TRBJ2-5; TRBD2 matches at 10 bases. Sequenced input: blood buffy coat. The clonotype was recovered from a woman aged 18 to 75 with a cervical HPV16 infection that either progressed to CIN3+ or cleared (not recorded which). The CDR3 here is CASSLAASGGQETQYF. The CDR3 DNA, read in part, is TGTGCCAGCAGCTTAGCGGCTAGCGGGGGCCAAGAGACC.